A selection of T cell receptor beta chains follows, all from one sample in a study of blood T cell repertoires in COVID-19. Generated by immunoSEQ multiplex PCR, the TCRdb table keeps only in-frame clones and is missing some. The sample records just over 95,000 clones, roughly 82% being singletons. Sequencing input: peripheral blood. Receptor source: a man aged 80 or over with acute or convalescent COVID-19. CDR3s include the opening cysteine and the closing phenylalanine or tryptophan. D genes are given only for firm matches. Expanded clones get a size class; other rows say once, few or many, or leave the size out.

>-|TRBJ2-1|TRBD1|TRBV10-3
CAISESGQGAYNEQFF
TGTGCCATCAGTGAGTCGGGGCAGGGGGCTTACAATGAGCAGTTCTTC
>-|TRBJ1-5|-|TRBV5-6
CASSLQGSNQPQHF
TGTGCCAGCAGCTTACAGGGAAGCAATCAGCCCCAGCATTTT
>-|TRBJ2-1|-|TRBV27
CASSLLGRDEQFF
TGTGCCAGCAGTTTATTGGGCAGGGATGAGCAGTTCTTC
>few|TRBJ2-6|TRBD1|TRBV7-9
CASSVDRSSGANVLTF
TGTGCCAGCAGCGTGGACAGGAGCTCTGGGGCCAACGTCCTGACTTTC
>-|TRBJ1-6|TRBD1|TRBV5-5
CASSPTPTPGQHSPLHF
TGTGCCAGCAGCCCCACACCTACGCCGGGACAGCATTCACCCCTCCACTTT
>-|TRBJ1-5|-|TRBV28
CASSLTGPSNQPQHF
TGTGCCAGCAGTTTAACAGGGCCCAGCAATCAGCCCCAGCATTTT
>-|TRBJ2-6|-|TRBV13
CASSLIGQTSSGANVLTF
TGTGCCAGCAGCTTAATAGGACAGACCTCCTCTGGGGCCAACGTCCTGACTTTC
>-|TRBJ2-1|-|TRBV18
CASSPGPGREQFF
TGTGCCAGCTCTCCGGGACCGGGGAGGGAGCAGTTCTTC
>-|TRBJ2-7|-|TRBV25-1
CASSGVGRGSYEQYF
TGTGCCAGCAGTGGTGTTGGTCGAGGGTCCTACGAGCAGTACTTC
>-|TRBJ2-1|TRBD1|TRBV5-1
CASSYSGTGEDEQFF
TGCGCCAGCAGCTATTCCGGGACAGGGGAGGATGAGCAGTTCTTC
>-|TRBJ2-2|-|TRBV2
CASSEAHGDTGELFF
TGTGCCAGCAGTGAAGCCCACGGAGACACCGGGGAGCTGTTTTTT
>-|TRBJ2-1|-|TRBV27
CATQIGSRFYEQFF
TGTGCCACCCAAATCGGGAGTAGATTCTATGAGCAGTTCTTC
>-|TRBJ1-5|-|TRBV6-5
CASSYDSVQPQHF
TGTGCCAGCAGTTACGATTCGGTTCAGCCCCAGCATTTT
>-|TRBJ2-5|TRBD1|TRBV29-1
CSANRGLETQYF
TGCAGCGCGAACAGGGGTTTAGAGACCCAGTACTTC
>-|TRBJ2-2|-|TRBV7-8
CASWRGPRGGELFF
TGTGCTTCCTGGCGCGGCCCTAGGGGCGGGGAGCTGTTTTTT
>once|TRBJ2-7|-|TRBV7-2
CASSLVRVDEQYF
TGTGCCAGCAGCTTAGTTCGGGTGGACGAGCAGTACTTC
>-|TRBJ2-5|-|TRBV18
CASAQGRRETQYF
TGTGCCAGCGCGCAGGGGCGGCGGGAGACCCAGTACTTC
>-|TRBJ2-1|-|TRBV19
CASSLSGLSYNEQFF
TGTGCCAGTAGTCTATCAGGGCTTTCCTACAATGAGCAGTTCTTC
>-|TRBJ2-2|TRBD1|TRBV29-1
CSADSGTGATGELFF
TGCAGCGCCGACTCCGGGACAGGGGCGACCGGGGAGCTGTTTTTT
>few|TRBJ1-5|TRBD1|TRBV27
CASSTGGFSNQPQHF
TGTGCCAGCAGTACAGGGGGCTTTAGCAATCAGCCCCAGCATTTT
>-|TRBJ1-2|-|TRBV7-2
CASSLEGRAGDYGYTF
TGTGCCAGCAGCTTAGAAGGCAGGGCGGGGGACTATGGCTACACCTTC
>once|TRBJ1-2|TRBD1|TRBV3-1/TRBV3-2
CASSFGTGGGYTF
TGTGCCAGCAGCTTCGGGACAGGTGGTGGCTACACCTTC
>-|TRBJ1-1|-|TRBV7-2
CASSLERAEEAFF
TGTGCCAGCAGCTTAGAGCGAGCAGAGGAAGCTTTCTTT
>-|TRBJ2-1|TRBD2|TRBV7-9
CASSLGGLAGGNEQFF
TGTGCCAGCAGCTTAGGAGGGCTAGCGGGGGGCAATGAGCAGTTCTTC
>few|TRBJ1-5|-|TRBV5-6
CASSPGKGEQPQHF
TGTGCCAGCAGCCCAGGGAAAGGAGAACAGCCCCAGCATTTT
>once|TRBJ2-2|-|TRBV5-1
CASSLVQGNTGELFF
TGCGCCAGCAGCTTGGTGCAGGGGAATACCGGGGAGCTGTTTTTT